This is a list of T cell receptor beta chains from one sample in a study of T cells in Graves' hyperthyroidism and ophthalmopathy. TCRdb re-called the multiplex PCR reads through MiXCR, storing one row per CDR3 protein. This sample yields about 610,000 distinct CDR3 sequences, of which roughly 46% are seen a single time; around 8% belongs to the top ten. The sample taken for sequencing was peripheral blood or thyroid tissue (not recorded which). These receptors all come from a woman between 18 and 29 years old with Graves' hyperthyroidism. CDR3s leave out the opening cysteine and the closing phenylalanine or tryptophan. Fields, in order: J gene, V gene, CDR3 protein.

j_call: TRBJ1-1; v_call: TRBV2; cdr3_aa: ASIRDRANEAF
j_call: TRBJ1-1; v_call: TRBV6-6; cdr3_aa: ASSYGQDLGTEAF
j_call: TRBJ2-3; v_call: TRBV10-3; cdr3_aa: ATQEGGVFRNSSQY
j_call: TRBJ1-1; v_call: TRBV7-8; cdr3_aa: ASSSALDNRVEAF
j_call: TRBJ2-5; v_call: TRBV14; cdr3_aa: ASSQGKTQY
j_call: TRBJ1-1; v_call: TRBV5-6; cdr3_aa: ASSLERTGLNTEAF
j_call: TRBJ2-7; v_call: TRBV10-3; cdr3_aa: AISEGNSPLHFGTSGSGRYEQY
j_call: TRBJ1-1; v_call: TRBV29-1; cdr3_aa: SAGTVNTEAF
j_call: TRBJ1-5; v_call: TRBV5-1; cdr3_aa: ASSVNGDSPQH
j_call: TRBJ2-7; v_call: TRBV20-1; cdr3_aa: SARDRGTAWDEQY
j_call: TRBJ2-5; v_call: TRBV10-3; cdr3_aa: AIGGRAGQETQY
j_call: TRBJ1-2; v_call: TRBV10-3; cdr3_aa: AISEGPRDHGYT
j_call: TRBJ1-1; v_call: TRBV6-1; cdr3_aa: ASDYTEAF
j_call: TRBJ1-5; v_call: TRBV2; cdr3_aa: ASREGQGTDEH
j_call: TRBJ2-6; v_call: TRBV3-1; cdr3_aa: ASSLLNGANVLT
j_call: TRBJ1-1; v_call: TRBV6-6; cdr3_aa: ASSYSQGRTEAF
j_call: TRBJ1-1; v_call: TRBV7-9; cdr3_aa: ASTPGTPGTEAF
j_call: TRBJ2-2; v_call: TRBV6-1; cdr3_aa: ASSEGASGIGELF
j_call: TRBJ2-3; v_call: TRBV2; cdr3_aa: ASDTTDTQY
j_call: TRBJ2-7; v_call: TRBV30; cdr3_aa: AWSRLAREQY
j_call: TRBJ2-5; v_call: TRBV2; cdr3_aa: AITGGETQY
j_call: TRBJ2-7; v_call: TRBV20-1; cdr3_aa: SASSSRAEQY
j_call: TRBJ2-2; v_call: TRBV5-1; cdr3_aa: ASSSGLAGGELF
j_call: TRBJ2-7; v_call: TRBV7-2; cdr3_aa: ASSQSGTPYEQY
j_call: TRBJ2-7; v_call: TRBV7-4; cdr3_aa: ASSDPGQGRDDEQY
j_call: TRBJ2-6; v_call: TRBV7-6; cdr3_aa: ASSLTAHGANVLT
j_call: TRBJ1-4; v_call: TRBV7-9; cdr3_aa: ASSGGVAEKLF
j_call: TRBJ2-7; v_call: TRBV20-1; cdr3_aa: SARDPAKGRFYEQY
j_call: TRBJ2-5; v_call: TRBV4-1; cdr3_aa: ASSQDGGGGETQY
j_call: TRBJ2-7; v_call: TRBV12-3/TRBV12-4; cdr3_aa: ASRAPNSYEQY
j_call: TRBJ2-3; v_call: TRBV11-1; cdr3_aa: ASSFVELDTQY